This TCR beta chain was sequenced in a study of blood T cell repertoires in COVID-19. Method: immunoSEQ multiplex PCR; TCRdb's copy keeps in-frame clones and lacks some. The table records some 300,000 clones, approximately 86% of them present only once. This clone occurred a few times. V was pared by 8 bases and J by 4 bases, with 7 bases of the junction left unmatched. Germline CDR1 SGHAT, CDR2 FQDESV (reference sequence). The CDR3 covers 15 residues. The genes are TRBV11-1 and TRBJ2-2, with TRBD2 matching 10 bases. The source of this sequence is a man younger than 35 with active or convalescent COVID-19. Input material: peripheral blood. CDR3 amino acids: CASQGLAGVTGELFF. As DNA, the CDR3 is TGTGCCAGCCAGGGGCTAGCGGGGGTCACCGGGGAGCTGTTTTTT.